The 31 T cell receptor beta chains in this list originate from one sample, sequenced in a study of blood T cell repertoires in COVID-19. Method: immunoSEQ multiplex PCR; TCRdb's copy keeps in-frame clones and lacks some. This sample has fewer than 300,000 clones, with 88% found just once. Sequenced input: peripheral blood. The receptors were sampled from a woman aged 40 to 50 who had recovered from COVID-19.

The V gene is TRBV6-5, the J gene TRBJ2-3, with 7 bases matching TRBD1. Looked up from germline, CDR1 is MNHEY and CDR2 is SVGAGI. J lost 3 bases, V lost 2 bases, and 8 bases had no gene match. This CDR3 has 16 residues. The CDR3, as DNA: TGTGCCAGCAGTTACCCGGACGCCAGGGGGACAGATACGCAGTATTTT. Translation gives CASSYPDARGTDTQYF.

The chain has TRBV7-6 and TRBJ1-2, with 7 bases identical to TRBD1. The CDR3 has 17 amino acids. Losses at the gene ends were 3 bases for V and 0 bases for J; bases not matched to a gene: 10. The V gene's germline CDR1 is SGHVS and CDR2 FNYEAQ. CDR3 DNA: TGTGCCAGCAGCTTCCTGCAGGGGGGTAACGCTAACTATGGCTACACCTTC. As protein: CASSFLQGGNANYGYTF.

The rearrangement joins TRBV10-2 to TRBJ1-2; 11 bases agree with TRBD1. The germline CDR1 and CDR2 sequences are WSHSY and SAAADI. The V gene end was trimmed by 7 bases and the J gene end by 8 bases; junction bases not matched to a gene: 9. The CDR3 is 14 residues long. The CDR3 DNA follows: TGCGCCAGCACCGCGGGACAGGGGGTTGGGGGCTACACCTTC. It is translated as CASTAGQGVGGYTF.

The chain is built from TRBV28 and TRBJ1-1; TRBD1 matches at 9 bases. The junction had 12 bases not matched to a gene; V was cut back by 7 bases and J by 6 bases. The V gene's germline CDR1 is MDHEN and CDR2 SYDVKM. The CDR3 runs to 15 residues. CDR3 sequence reads: CASNSRGQGGPEAFF. CDR3 bases: TGTGCCAGCAACAGCAGGGGACAGGGAGGACCTGAAGCTTTCTTT.

V usage is TRBV10-3 and J usage is TRBJ1-2; TRBD1 aligns across 7 bases. Germline V lookup: CDR1 ENHRY, CDR2 SYGVKD. V trimming: 4 bases; J trimming: 3 bases; junction bases outside the gene matches: 5. The CDR3 extends over 14 amino acids. DNA of the CDR3: TGTGCCATCAGTGGGTCCGGGACAGACTATGGCTACACCTTC. This sequence encodes CAISGSGTDYGYTF.

The V call is TRBV18, the J call TRBJ1-1; D possibly corresponds to TRBD1 (5 bases). This CDR3 is built from 18 residues. Germline lookup yields CDR1 KGHSH and CDR2 LQKENI. Trimming removed 2 bases at V and 2 bases at J, with 21 bases between. CDR3 in amino acids: CASSPGGEPQVANTEAFF. In DNA, the CDR3 is TGTGCCAGCTCACCAGGGGGGGAGCCGCAAGTGGCTAACACTGAAGCTTTCTTT.

The rearrangement links TRBV19 to TRBJ1-2; 10 nucleotides line up with TRBD1. V dropped 7 bases and J dropped 7; count of bases not matched to a gene: 15. Germline V CDR1 and CDR2: LNHDA, SQIVND (reference sequence). This CDR3 spans 16 amino acids. The CDR3 here is CASTPPRGQGFFGYTF. The CDR3 DNA reads as TGTGCCAGTACCCCCCCCCGGGGACAGGGGTTCTTTGGCTACACCTTC.

The rearrangement links TRBV28 to TRBJ2-7; D possibly corresponds to TRBD1 (6 bases). This CDR3 is built from 15 residues. Trimming took 6 bases from V and 0 from J, leaving 15 bases between them. The V gene's germline CDR1 is MDHEN and CDR2 SYDVKM. CDR3 bases: TGTGCCAGCAGGCAGACAGGATCCCACTCCTACGAGCAGTACTTC. Amino acid sequence: CASRQTGSHSYEQYF.

This clone was recorded a few times. The V and J genes are TRBV5-6 and TRBJ1-2; 8 positions agree with TRBD1. The CDR3 loop spans 14 amino acids. Germline V lookup: CDR1 SGHDT, CDR2 YYEEEE. V lost 4 bases, J lost 8 bases, and 10 bases stayed unmatched. CDR3 region: CASSLRQGRRGYTF. In nucleotides, the CDR3 is TGTGCCAGCAGCCTAAGACAGGGGCGGAGGGGCTACACCTTC.

The chain uses TRBV5-1 and TRBJ1-2, with D possibly being TRBD1 (6 bases). Germline-derived CDR1 and CDR2 are SGHRS and YFSETQ. The V end lost 0 bases, the J end lost 4 bases, and 10 bases lay between the germline ends. There are 14 residues in the CDR3. Here the CDR3 DNA reads TGCGCCAGCAGCTTGGGGCAGGGGTCCTATGGCTACACCTTC. Its translation: CASSLGQGSYGYTF.

The chain recombines TRBV30 with TRBJ2-5; weak D call: TRBD1 (6 bases). The CDR3 covers 11 residues. CDR1 and CDR2 (germline): GTSNPN, SVGIG (reference sequence). Trimming took 3 bases from V and 5 from J, leaving 7 bases between them. The CDR3 sequence is CAWSQGETQYF. CDR3 in DNA: TGTGCCTGGAGCCAGGGGGAGACCCAGTACTTC.

This chain links TRBV4-2 with TRBJ2-7; TRBD1 matches at 8 bases. Trimming at V came to 0 bases and at J to 6 bases, leaving 4 bases not matched to a gene. Germline CDR1 LGHNA, CDR2 YNFKEQ. This CDR3 has 14 amino acids. The CDR3 loop is CASSQDSDRGEQYF. DNA for the CDR3: TGTGCCAGCAGCCAAGATAGTGACAGGGGCGAGCAGTACTTC.

The chain couples TRBV21-1 to TRBJ2-1; TRBD2 is the table's D call, not checked against the DNA. TRBV21-1 corresponds to a pseudogene. The CDR3 runs to 20 residues. The DNA of the CDR3 is TGTGCCAGCAGCGAACAGGGGTGCTGGACTAGCGGGAGCTCCTACAATGAGCAGTTCTTC. This translates into CASSEQGCWTSGSSYNEQFF.

The J gene is TRBJ1-2, the V gene TRBV12-5, with D possibly matching TRBD1 (6 bases). The CDR3 has 16 residues. V lost 1 base and J 6 bases, leaving 18 bases between the germline ends. The V gene's germline CDR1 is LGHNT and CDR2 FRNRAP. CDR3: CASGLAQTGRFNGYTF. CDR3 in DNA: TGTGCTAGTGGTTTGGCGCAGACAGGCCGATTTAATGGCTACACCTTC. The full variable domain, its missing parts supplied by reference TRBV12-5 and TRBJ1-2, is DARVTQTPRHKVTEMGQEVTMRCQPILGHNTVFWYRQTMMQGLELLAYFRNRAPLDDSGMPKDRFSAEMPDATLATLKIQPSEPRDSAVYFCASGLAQTGRFNGYTFGSGTRLTVV.

Concerning this clone itself: The junction and the germline gene differ at one end; a read error may be behind it. The chain combines TRBV7-9 with TRBJ2-3, with 9 bases lining up with TRBD2. The CDR3 spans 18 residues. The germline V gene has CDR1 SEHNR and CDR2 FQNEAQ (reference sequence). CDR3 region: CASSFPPGGSGSIDTQYF. The DNA of the CDR3 is TGTGCCAGCAGTTTTCCCCCCGGGGGTAGCGGGAGCATAGATACGCAGTATTTT.

The chain employs TRBV5-1 and TRBJ1-1, with D uncertain. This CDR3 region has 14 residues. Looked up from germline, CDR1 is SGHRS and CDR2 is YFSETQ. V lost 1 base and J lost 1, with 8 bases in between. DNA for the CDR3: TGCGCCAGCAGCTTGCGCCGGGGGAACACTGAAGCTTTCTTT. This translates into CASSLRRGNTEAFF.

The gene calls are TRBV7-9 and TRBJ1-2; D possibly corresponds to TRBD1 (5 bases). Germline assignment: CDR1 SEHNR and CDR2 FQNEAQ (reference sequence). CDR3 length equals 13 residues. Trimming took off 5 bases at V and 4 bases at J, with 11 bases between the two ends. The CDR3 loop is CASSPAGGYGYTF. In DNA, the CDR3 is TGTGCCAGCAGCCCCGCCGGGGGCTATGGCTACACCTTC.

The J gene is TRBJ2-3, the V gene TRBV30; D unresolved. CDR3 length: 11 residues. Germline V gene sequence: CDR1 GTSNPN, CDR2 SVGIG (reference sequence). V was shortened by 2 bases and J by 3 bases, with 3 bases between the two germline ends. The CDR3 region has the DNA TGTGCCTGGAGTTCGACAGATACGCAGTATTTT. Residues: CAWSSTDTQYF.

CDR3 in amino acids: CASSRLAGVYEQYF. DNA for the CDR3: TGTGCCAGCAGCCGGCTCGCGGGGGTCTACGAGCAGTACTTC. This chain uses TRBV14 with TRBJ2-7; 7 bases are a match to TRBD2. Germline trimming cut 4 bases from V and 3 bases from J; bases unmatched to any gene: 6. The germline V gene has CDR1 SGHDN and CDR2 FVKESK. This CDR3 region has 14 residues.

CDR3 sequence: CASSQGADQHHEAFF. Here the CDR3 DNA reads TGCGCCAGCAGCCAAGGGGCAGACCAGCACCATGAAGCTTTCTTT. The gene calls are TRBV4-3 and TRBJ1-1, with unresolved D. The CDR3 length is 15 residues. With 1 base removed from V and 7 bases from J, the gap between germline ends came to 16 bases. Germline values: CDR1 LGHNA, CDR2 YSLEER.

CDR3 DNA: TGCAGCGCACAGGAGAATAGCAATCAGCCCCAGCATTTT. Its translation is CSAQENSNQPQHF. The chain recombines TRBV29-1 with TRBJ1-5; possible D gene TRBD1, 5 bases. Germline CDR1 SQVTM, CDR2 ANQGSEA. The CDR3 runs to 13 residues. Trimming took 7 bases from V and 0 from J, leaving 10 bases between them. The whole variable domain, remainder taken from reference TRBV29-1 and TRBJ1-5, is SAVISQKPSRDICQRGTSLTIQCQVDSQVTMMFWYRQQPGQSLTLIATANQGSEATYESGFVIDKFPISRPNLTFSTLTVSNMSPEDSSIYLCSAQENSNQPQHFGDGTRLSIL.

The chain carries TRBV6-5 and TRBJ2-4, with D possibly TRBD2 on 5 matching bases. Germline CDR1 and CDR2: MNHEY and SVGAGI. Trimming pared 7 bases from V and 13 bases from J, leaving 17 bases between. The CDR3 totals 12 residues. This CDR3 reads CASIGDVGSQYF. The CDR3 nucleotides read TGTGCCAGCATCGGGGATGTCGGGTCCCAGTACTTC.

J is TRBJ1-1 and V is TRBV10-3, with D perhaps matching TRBD1 (6 bases). V gave up 10 bases and J gave up 1 base, with 19 bases separating them. The CDR3 totals 15 residues. Germline V gene sequence: CDR1 ENHRY, CDR2 SYGVKD. For the CDR3, the DNA is TGTGCCACCAAGGGGGTACAGGGAAAGAACACTGAAGCTTTCTTT. It translates to CATKGVQGKNTEAFF.

The chain links TRBV2 to TRBJ2-5; 9 nucleotides match TRBD1. The CDR3 has 15 amino acids. Germline lookup yields CDR1 SNHLY and CDR2 FYNNEI. The V gene end was trimmed by 4 bases and the J gene end by 0 bases; junction bases not matched to a gene: 3. CDR3 nucleotide sequence: TGTGCCAGCAGTGGGGGGGACAGGGACCAAGAGACCCAGTACTTC. Protein sequence: CASSGGDRDQETQYF.

The chain employs TRBV28 and TRBJ1-2; 8 bases map to TRBD1. This CDR3 comprises 13 residues. V gave up 2 bases and J gave up 8 bases; unmatched junction bases: 4. Germline V CDR1 and CDR2: MDHEN, SYDVKM. CDR3 in DNA: TGTGCCAGCAGTTTACCGGACAGGGTGGGCTACACCTTC. This gives the protein CASSLPDRVGYTF.

Here the CDR3 DNA reads TGCAGCGTAGGAGGGGCAAACCTCAAGCAGTACTTC. Translation gives CSVGGANLKQYF. The V gene is TRBV29-1, the J gene TRBJ2-7, with D possibly TRBD2 on 6 matching bases. Germline values: CDR1 SQVTM, CDR2 ANQGSEA. V was cut by 6 bases and J by 8 bases, with 17 bases left in between. The CDR3 has 12 amino acids.

This clone was found once. The J gene is TRBJ2-3, the V gene TRBV5-4, with D possibly TRBD1 on 5 matching bases. The V gene lost 0 bases and the J gene lost 2 bases, with 10 bases spanning the gap. Germline V gives CDR1 SGHNT, CDR2 YYREEE (reference sequence). This CDR3 region has 15 residues. The CDR3: CASSLEQGYTDTQYF. The CDR3 DNA follows: TGTGCCAGCAGCTTGGAGCAGGGCTACACAGATACGCAGTATTTT.

The chain links TRBV28 to TRBJ1-5; no reliable D call. Germline CDR1 reads MDHEN; CDR2 reads SYDVKM. With 10 bases removed from V and 2 bases from J, the gap between germline ends came to 12 bases. The CDR3 length is 13 residues. CDR3 nucleotides: TGTGCCACCGGGTTGGTCGGCAATCAGCCCCAGCATTTT. Translation gives CATGLVGNQPQHF.

The chain joins TRBV21-1 to TRBJ2-7; the D call TRBD1 from the table was never checked on the DNA. TRBV21-1 is a pseudogene segment. This CDR3 contains 15 residues. The CDR3 here is CASSSSQGVQDEQYV. CDR3 DNA sequence: TGTGCCAGCAGCAGTTCCCAGGGGGTCCAGGACGAGCAGTACGTC.

The V and J genes are TRBV2 and TRBJ2-7; D remains ambiguous. CDR1 is SNHLY and CDR2 is FYNNEI in the germline V gene. CDR3 length: 12 amino acids. V was clipped by 3 bases and J by 5 bases, with 8 bases between them. The CDR3 bases are TGTGCCAGCAGTGATGGTAGCCACGAGCAGTACTTC. Encoded protein: CASSDGSHEQYF.

A few counts support this clone. This chain links TRBV4-2 with TRBJ2-5, with 15 bases aligning to TRBD2. V lost 1 base to trimming and J lost 4 bases; unmatched junction nucleotides: 4. Germline V gene sequence: CDR1 LGHNA, CDR2 YNFKEQ. The CDR3 sequence is 17 residues long. The DNA for the CDR3 is TGTGCCAGCAGCCAAGTTGGGGGACTAGCGGGAGGAGAGACCCAGTACTTC. This gives the protein CASSQVGGLAGGETQYF.